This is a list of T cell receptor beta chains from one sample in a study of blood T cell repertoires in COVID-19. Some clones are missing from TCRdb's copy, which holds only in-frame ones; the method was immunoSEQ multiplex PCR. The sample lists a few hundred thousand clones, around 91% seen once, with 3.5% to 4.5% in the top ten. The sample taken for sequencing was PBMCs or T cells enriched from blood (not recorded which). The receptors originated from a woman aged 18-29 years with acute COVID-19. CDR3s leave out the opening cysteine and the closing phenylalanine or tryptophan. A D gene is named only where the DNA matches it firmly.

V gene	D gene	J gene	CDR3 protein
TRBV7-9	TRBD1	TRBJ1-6	ASSFSDRANNSPLH
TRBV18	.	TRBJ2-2	ASSPTGQGTGELF
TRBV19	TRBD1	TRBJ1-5	ASSIAPSQGANQPQH
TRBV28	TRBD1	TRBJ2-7	ASVGAQGAPRDEQY
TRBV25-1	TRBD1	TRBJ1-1	ASSGGQGNTEAF
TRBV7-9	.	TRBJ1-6	ASSLSGGTPLH
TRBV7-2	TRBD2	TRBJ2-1	ASSLGTSGNEQF
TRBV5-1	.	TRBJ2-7	ASSSSSYEQY
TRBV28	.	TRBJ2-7	ASSRDTNPGEQY
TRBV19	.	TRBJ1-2	ASSIAGAYGYT
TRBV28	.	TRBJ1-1	ASSLTGTLHSKAF
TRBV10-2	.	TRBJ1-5	ASSESRIQPQH
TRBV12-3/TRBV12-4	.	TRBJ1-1	ASSLPPEAF
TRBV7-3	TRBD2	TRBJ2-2	ASSFPGGPVTGELF
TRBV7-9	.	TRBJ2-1	ASSLAEGILNEQF
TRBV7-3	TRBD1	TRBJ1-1	ASSLSRTGRNTEAF
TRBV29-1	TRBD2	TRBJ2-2	SAQPGGEDTGELF
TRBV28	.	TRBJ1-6	ASSPTRYNSPLH
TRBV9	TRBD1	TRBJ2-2	ASSVGGQGTSEELF
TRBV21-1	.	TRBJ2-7	ASSKRDRDEQY
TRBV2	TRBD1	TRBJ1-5	ASSGDRGRFRSNQPQH
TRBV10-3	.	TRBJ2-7	ATAAQGIEQY
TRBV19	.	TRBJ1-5	AGRQTINSNQPQH
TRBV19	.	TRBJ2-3	ASSPDGSTDTQY
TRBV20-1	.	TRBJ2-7	SARNDYQY
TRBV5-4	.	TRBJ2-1	ASSLTVARGVWNEQF
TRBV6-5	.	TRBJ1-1	ASRLTGLNTEAF
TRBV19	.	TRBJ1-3	ASLPGSGNTIY
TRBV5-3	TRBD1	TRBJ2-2	ARSSQGADRGLTGELF